This TCR beta chain emerged from a study of CD8+ T cells in alopecia areata. Overall study results and limits: More clonal than normal scalp was lesional scalp, particularly alopecia totalis/universalis. Under tofacitinib, numerous expanded lesional clonotypes remained detectable in scalp and blood.

In the case of this clone: Its matching antigen is unknown.

Treatment indicated: oral pan-JAK inhibitor, 5-10 mg twice daily. As the sequencing template, cDNA was produced by extracting RNA and reverse transcribing it. Sequenced by immunoSEQ multiplex PCR; TCRdb stores in-frame clones only, minus some. The repertoire consists of under 250,000 clones, with around 65% occurring once and the leading ten covering around 1.2%. The receptor comes from a human donor with alopecia areata. Material: CD4+ T cells sorted from blood, obtained at week 44, from a patient treated with tofacitinib.

This CDR3 reads CSVGGGLGQPQHF. CDR3 bases: TGCAGCGTTGGAGGGGGCCTGGGACAGCCCCAGCATTTT. This sequence joins TRBV29-1 and TRBJ1-5; 7 bases map to TRBD1. Germline V CDR1 and CDR2: SQVTM, ANQGSEA. This CDR3 is built from 13 residues. Trimming cost V 4 bases and J 7 bases; bases outside gene matches: 7.